The T cell receptor beta chain under discussion was sequenced for a study of T cell changes during pregnancy in multiple sclerosis. This CDR3 spans 19 amino acids. The V gene's germline CDR1 is PRHDT and CDR2 FYEKMQ (reference sequence). V shed 5 bases and J 3 bases; nucleotides not matched to a gene: 15. Sequenced by immunoSEQ multiplex PCR; TCRdb stores in-frame clones only, minus some. Of 70,000 to 90,000 clones listed, roughly 93% were seen once; the top ten hold under 1.3%. This sequence joins TRBV13 and TRBJ2-1, with TRBD2 identical over 11 bases. This TCR came from a female donor with multiple sclerosis, enrolled in a pregnancy study. The sample here was peripheral blood, taken in the first trimester of pregnancy. This chain's CDR3 is CASSPKTSGAPGFYNEQFF. The CDR3 DNA sequence: TGTGCCAGCAGCCCTAAGACTAGCGGGGCCCCTGGATTCTACAATGAGCAGTTCTTC.